Below, one T cell receptor beta chain is given with its context. Its matching antigen is unknown. The V end lost 0 bases, the J end lost 0 bases, and 9 bases lay between the germline ends. Germline CDR1 is SEHNR and CDR2 is FQNEAQ (reference sequence). The CDR3 has 17 residues. Sequencing used immunoSEQ multiplex PCR; TCRdb keeps in-frame clones, though not all of them. This table holds around 76,000 clones, about four fifths found once. The data originate from a study of T cell clones after liver transplantation. For the study at large: TCRbeta sequencing after a pre-transplant mixed lymphocyte reaction identified graft-donor-reactive clones, later tracked in post-transplant blood. Third-party-reactive TCRbeta sequences from pre-transplant mixed lymphocyte reactions served as antigen-independent comparators. Study-wide findings and caveats: Graft donor-reactive T cells may have migrated into the graft rather than being deleted.

The rearrangement joins TRBV7-9 to TRBJ2-6, with no clear D. The input for sequencing was CD4+ T cells from blood, taken 12 months after liver transplant. This sequence was found in a human patient who received a liver transplant. Some T cells could come from the graft donor. CDR3 in DNA: TGTGCCAGCAGCTTAGCGAGTCCTTACTCTGGGGCCAACGTCCTGACTTTC. Amino acids: CASSLASPYSGANVLTF.